This T cell receptor beta chain was sequenced in a study of control samples from healthy donors and cancer patients. Deletions cut 3 bases from V and 7 bases from J, with 16 bases between. Looked up from germline, CDR1 is MGHDK and CDR2 is SYGVNS. This CDR3 comprises 15 residues. Sequencing was performed with immunoSEQ multiplex PCR; in TCRdb, only in-frame clones are kept and a portion is missing. This table has 99,000 or so clones, 83% appearing once. In its sample, this clone was seen once. This TCR came from a woman between 45 and 65 years old in good health. The rearrangement uses TRBV25-1 and TRBJ1-5; the D is unclear. Sequencing was done on a sample of blood. CDR3 sequence reads: CASSDGSQDGQPQHF. The CDR3, as DNA: TGTGCCAGCAGTGATGGGAGTCAGGATGGGCAGCCCCAGCATTTT. Full variable domain (rest looked up from reference TRBV25-1 and TRBJ1-5): EADIYQTPRYLVIGTGKKITLECSQTMGHDKMYWYQQDPGMELHLIHYSYGVNSTEKGDLSSESTVSRIRTEHFPLTLESARPSHTSQYLCASSDGSQDGQPQHFGDGTRLSIL.